This passage covers 14 T cell receptor beta chains from one sample sequenced in a study of CD8+ T cells in alopecia areata. Treatment of the sample: oral pan-JAK inhibitor, 5-10 mg twice daily. Sequencing templates came from extracted RNA that was reverse transcribed into cDNA. Sequencing was performed with immunoSEQ multiplex PCR; in TCRdb, only in-frame clones are kept and a portion is missing. The repertoire consists of some 200,000 clones, with roughly 40% occurring once and the leading ten covering roughly 2.8%. Sequenced material: CD4+ T cells sorted from blood, taken at approximately week 36, from a patient treated with tofacitinib. The receptors here all came from a human donor with alopecia areata.

The rearrangement joins TRBV9 to TRBJ1-2; TRBD1 is a possible D gene (6 bases). Germline V gives CDR1 SGDLS, CDR2 YYNGEE. This CDR3 contains 17 residues. V dropped 2 bases and J dropped 8 bases, with 25 bases sitting between them. The CDR3 region is CASSVYIGGQLTGGYTF. The CDR3 DNA reads as TGTGCCAGCAGCGTCTATATCGGTGGTCAACTTACAGGGGGCTACACCTTC.

The chain links TRBV11-2 to TRBJ1-2; D might be TRBD1 (6 bases). The CDR3 loop spans 17 amino acids. Germline V gene data show CDR1 as SGHAT and CDR2 as FQNNGV. V was shortened by 3 bases and J by 1 base, with 18 bases between the two germline ends. The CDR3 is CASSLTRGGPHNYGYTF. For the CDR3, the DNA is TGTGCCAGCAGCTTGACCCGAGGGGGTCCGCATAACTATGGCTACACCTTC.

On this clone: Other nucleotide sequences in the sample specify the same CDR3. V and J are TRBV29-1 and TRBJ2-7; the match to TRBD2 covers 15 bases. The CDR3 is 15 amino acids. The junction had 5 bases not matched to a gene; V was cut back by 6 bases and J by 2 bases. The germline CDR1 and CDR2 sequences are SQVTM and ANQGSEA. CDR3 in DNA: TGCAGCGTCGAGGGGACTAGCGGGAGGACCTACGAGCAGTACTTC. It encodes CSVEGTSGRTYEQYF.

The V call is TRBV28, the J call TRBJ1-2; D call uncertain. The length of the CDR3 is 15 residues. The germline CDR1 and CDR2 sequences are MDHEN and SYDVKM. With 4 bases removed from V and 4 bases from J, the gap between germline ends came to 16 bases. The CDR3 spells CASSSSSAGAYGYTF. CDR3 in DNA: TGTGCCAGCAGTTCCTCCTCGGCCGGTGCCTATGGCTACACCTTC.

This clone appeared a single time. This sequence joins TRBV7-6 and TRBJ1-2; unclear D gene. Trimming cost V 7 bases and J 5 bases, with 20 bases left between them. Germline CDR1 and CDR2: SGHVS and FNYEAQ. CDR3 length: 15 residues. For the CDR3, the DNA is TGTGCCAGCACCCCCAACGTACAGCCTACATATGGCTACACCTTC. It codes for CASTPNVQPTYGYTF.

The chain has TRBV7-9 and TRBJ2-2, with 9 nucleotides matching TRBD1. The CDR3 has 15 residues. The germline gives CDR1 SEHNR, CDR2 FQNEAQ (reference sequence). Germline trimming cut 6 bases from V and 6 bases from J; bases unmatched to any gene: 8. This chain's CDR3 is CASSPTGTGSGELFF. The CDR3 DNA reads as TGTGCCAGCAGTCCAACCGGGACAGGGTCCGGGGAGCTGTTTTTT.

The CDR3 nucleotides are TGTGCCAGCAGCTTAGACCTCCTCGGGCAGTACTTC. Translating gives CASSLDLLGQYF. The gene calls are TRBV7-2 and TRBJ2-7; D unresolved. The CDR3 is 12 amino acids. The V and J ends lost 1 base and 9 bases respectively, with 10 bases between them. CDR1 and CDR2 from the germline V gene are SGHTA and FQGNSA.

The J gene is TRBJ2-5, the V gene TRBV10-3, with D possibly matching TRBD2 (6 bases). The V gene's germline CDR1 is ENHRY and CDR2 SYGVKD. The CDR3 length is 14 residues. V lost 2 bases to trimming and J lost 5 bases, with 12 bases between them. The CDR3: CAISEVGGGETQYF. In nucleotides, the CDR3 is TGTGCCATCAGTGAGGTCGGCGGAGGGGAGACCCAGTACTTC.

This clone is a singleton in its sample. Its ends do not fully match the called genes, so a read error is possible. This chain connects TRBV30 to TRBJ1-1; a possible D gene is TRBD1 (6 bases). Germline values: CDR1 GTSNPN, CDR2 SVGIG (reference sequence). This CDR3 is built from 13 residues. The CDR3 spells CARSGDRWDEAFF. The DNA for the CDR3 is TGTGCCCGGAGTGGAGACAGGTGGGACGAAGCTTTCTTT.

This clone has more than one count but fewer than ten. Other DNA sequences in this sample translate to the same CDR3. The gene calls are TRBV29-1 and TRBJ2-7, with TRBD1 matching 10 bases. Per germline, CDR1 SQVTM and CDR2 ANQGSEA. Trimming removed 1 base from V and 4 bases from J; junction bases left unmatched: 1. The CDR3 extends over 13 amino acids. CDR3 loop: CSVEGQGAYEQYF. Here the CDR3 DNA reads TGCAGCGTTGAAGGACAGGGGGCATACGAGCAGTACTTC.

This clone was recorded a few times. The chain recombines TRBV5-1 with TRBJ2-7; D is unclear. The CDR3 sequence is 11 residues long. CDR1 and CDR2 from the germline V gene are SGHRS and YFSETQ. The germline V and J ends were trimmed by 6 bases and 3 bases, with 7 bases remaining between them. CDR3 amino acids: CASTLDYEQYF. CDR3 DNA sequence: TGCGCCAGCACACTCGACTACGAGCAGTACTTC.

The genes are TRBV27 and TRBJ2-3, with D possibly matching TRBD2 (6 bases). The germline V gene has CDR1 MNHEY and CDR2 SMNVEV (reference sequence). CDR3 length equals 17 residues. Trimming took off 3 bases at V and 5 bases at J, with 21 bases between the two ends. In DNA form, the CDR3 reads TGTGCCAGCAGTTTCGGTTATGTGGGAGGAAGGAGAGATACGCAGTATTTT. Amino acids: CASSFGYVGGRRDTQYF.

This clone was detected once. V and J are TRBV5-4 and TRBJ2-1; D call uncertain. The CDR3 sequence is 16 residues long. Germline values: CDR1 SGHNT, CDR2 YYREEE (reference sequence). The V and J ends lost 0 bases and 1 base respectively, with 11 bases between them. CDR3 sequence (DNA): TGTGCCAGCAGCTTGGCCGGAAGTGGGTCCTACAATGAGCAGTTCTTC. It is translated as CASSLAGSGSYNEQFF.

The chain joins TRBV23-1 to TRBJ2-5; 7 positions match TRBD1. TRBV23-1 qualifies as an ORF whose function is uncertain. V shed 2 bases and J 3 bases; nucleotides not matched to a gene: 0. This CDR3 is built from 13 residues. The CDR3 region is CASSQQGEETQYF. The CDR3 DNA reads TGCGCCAGCAGTCAACAGGGGGAAGAGACCCAGTACTTC.